Shown below are 26 T cell receptor beta chains from a single sample sequenced in a study of PD-1 blockade in mismatch repair-deficient tumors. Using immunoSEQ multiplex PCR, the repertoire was profiled, and TCRdb retains in-frame clones only, with some absent. This sample yields about 22,000 clones, of which 70% to 90% are seen a single time; roughly 18% belongs to the top ten. The sequences come from peripheral blood, collected 2 weeks after starting pembrolizumab. Receptor source: an adult with mismatch repair-deficient cancer.

The genes are TRBV18 and TRBJ2-5; no reliable D call. CDR1 is KGHSH, CDR2 LQKENI, per germline. V was pared by 0 bases and J by 4 bases, with 12 bases between. This CDR3 comprises 15 residues. As DNA, the CDR3 is TGTGCCAGCTCACCACCCAAGAACTCGGCAGAGACCCAGTACTTC. This gives the protein CASSPPKNSAETQYF.

CDR3 DNA sequence: TGCGCCAGCAGGTATGGGGGGAACACTGAAGCTTTCTTT. Translation: CASRYGGNTEAFF. V is TRBV5-1 and J is TRBJ1-1; D possibly corresponds to TRBD1 (5 bases). Germline V gene sequence: CDR1 SGHRS, CDR2 YFSETQ. The CDR3 has 13 amino acids. The V and J ends lost 5 bases and 1 base respectively, with 9 bases between them.

The rearrangement joins TRBV7-8 to TRBJ2-7; D ambiguous. The ends were cut back, 3 bases at V and 3 bases at J, with 9 bases in the middle. The germline V gene encodes CDR1 SGHVS and CDR2 FQNEAQ. The CDR3 length is 13 residues. CDR3: CASSFNRNYEQYF. CDR3 DNA: TGTGCCAGCAGCTTCAACAGAAACTACGAGCAGTACTTC.

The V gene is TRBV6-1, the J gene TRBJ2-7; 11 bases agree with TRBD1. Germline CDR1 reads MNHNS; CDR2 reads SASEGT. This CDR3 has 14 amino acids. The junction had 6 bases not matched to a gene; V was cut back by 4 bases and J by 7 bases. The chain's CDR3 is CASSAGTGGQEQYF. CDR3 nucleotides: TGTGCCAGCAGTGCCGGGACAGGGGGTCAGGAGCAGTACTTC.

The J gene is TRBJ2-3, the V gene TRBV5-4; D gene ambiguous. With 1 base removed from V and 0 bases from J, the gap between germline ends came to 0 bases. Germline lookup yields CDR1 SGHNT and CDR2 YYREEE (reference sequence). The CDR3 consists of 12 residues. The CDR3 nucleotides are TGTGCCAGCAGCTTGAGCACAGATACGCAGTATTTT. Its translation: CASSLSTDTQYF.

This clone occurred once. The chain recombines TRBV11-3 with TRBJ2-5; D unclear. V lost 3 bases, J lost 5 bases, and 4 bases lay in between. The CDR3 has 11 residues. Germline V gives CDR1 SGHNT, CDR2 YENEEA. The CDR3 reads CASSFGETQYF. CDR3 nucleotide sequence: TGTGCCAGCAGCTTCGGCGAGACCCAGTACTTC. Full variable domain (rest looked up from reference TRBV11-3 and TRBJ2-5): EAGVVQSPRYKIIEKKQPVAFWCNPISGHNTLYWYLQNLGQGPELLIRYENEEAVDDSQLPKDRFSAERLKGVDSTLKIQPAELGDSAVYLCASSFGETQYFGPGTRLLVL.

This clone was detected a few times. V is TRBV30 and J is TRBJ1-2; weak D call: TRBD1 (6 bases). The germline V gene encodes CDR1 GTSNPN and CDR2 SVGIG (reference sequence). V lost 0 bases and J 1 base, leaving 24 bases between the germline ends. The CDR3 is 19 residues long. The CDR3 spells CAWSVWSSGQRKNNYGYTF. The DNA for the CDR3 is TGTGCCTGGAGTGTATGGTCCTCGGGACAAAGAAAAAATAACTATGGCTACACCTTC. The full variable domain, in which reference TRBV30 and TRBJ1-2 provide the parts outside the CDR3, is SQTIHQWPATLVQPVGSPLSLECTVEGTSNPNLYWYRQAAGRGLQLLFYSVGIGQISSEVPQNLSASRPQDRQFILSSKKLLLSDSGFYLCAWSVWSSGQRKNNYGYTFGSGTRLTVV.

The V call is TRBV4-2, the J call TRBJ2-1, with D possibly being TRBD2 (6 bases). Germline V gene sequence: CDR1 LGHNA, CDR2 YNFKEQ. The ends were cut back, 4 bases at V and 2 bases at J, with 24 bases in the middle. The CDR3 loop spans 19 amino acids. This chain's CDR3 is CASSLLNSYSGTAYNEQFF. The CDR3 bases are TGTGCCAGCAGCCTATTAAACTCATATAGCGGAACCGCCTACAATGAGCAGTTCTTC.

This clone was recorded a few times. The rearrangement uses TRBV2 and TRBJ2-3; 14 positions agree with TRBD2. The trim removed 6 bases at V and 0 bases at J, leaving 20 bases unmatched. The germline V gene has CDR1 SNHLY and CDR2 FYNNEI. The CDR3 consists of 22 residues. This CDR3 is CASSLGLAGGYYISSSTDTQYF. The CDR3 nucleotides are TGTGCCAGCAGCCTCGGACTAGCGGGAGGATATTATATCTCCTCTAGCACAGATACGCAGTATTTT.

The chain combines TRBV28 with TRBJ2-4; 15 nucleotides match TRBD2. V gave up 6 bases and J gave up 0 bases; unmatched junction bases: 9. Germline CDR1 MDHEN, CDR2 SYDVKM. The CDR3 has 19 amino acids. The CDR3 loop reads CASSPAGLAGGRAKNIQYF. CDR3 sequence (DNA): TGTGCCAGCAGCCCGGCGGGACTAGCGGGAGGACGAGCCAAAAACATTCAGTACTTC.

V usage is TRBV6-5 and J usage is TRBJ1-4; D is unresolved. V was cut by 4 bases and J by 8 bases, with 17 bases left in between. The CDR3 is made up of 15 amino acids. CDR1 and CDR2 from the germline V gene are MNHEY and SVGAGI. The CDR3 coding sequence is TGTGCCAGCAGTTCCGTCGGAGAGGGTTACGAAAAACTGTTTTTT. This translates into CASSSVGEGYEKLFF.

The V call is TRBV14, the J call TRBJ2-1; D remains unclear. V lost 2 bases to trimming and J lost 8 bases, with 10 bases between them. The CDR3 extends over 13 amino acids. Germline lookup yields CDR1 SGHDN and CDR2 FVKESK. CDR3 in amino acids: CASSQLLQDEQFF. The CDR3 nucleotides read TGTGCCAGCAGCCAACTTCTCCAGGATGAGCAGTTCTTC.

The chain combines TRBV11-2 with TRBJ2-1; D is unresolved. V was trimmed by 3 bases and J by 6 bases, leaving 9 bases between them. The germline V gene encodes CDR1 SGHAT and CDR2 FQNNGV. The length of the CDR3 is 13 residues. CDR3 DNA: TGTGCCAGCAGCTTTCTTACGAGCAATGAGCAGTTCTTC. Residues: CASSFLTSNEQFF. The full variable domain, in which reference TRBV11-2 and TRBJ2-1 provide the parts outside the CDR3, is EAGVAQSPRYKIIEKRQSVAFWCNPISGHATLYWYQQILGQGPKLLIQFQNNGVVDDSQLPKDRFSAERLKGVDSTLKIQPAKLEDSAVYLCASSFLTSNEQFFGPGTRLTVL.

V usage is TRBV19 and J usage is TRBJ1-5; D is perhaps TRBD1 (6 bases). This CDR3 comprises 17 residues. V gave up 5 bases and J gave up 4 bases, with 21 bases separating them. Germline V gives CDR1 LNHDA, CDR2 SQIVND (reference sequence). The CDR3 DNA reads TGTGCCAGTAGTTCGCACCGGCAGGGGCTAGGGAATCAGCCCCAGCATTTT. Encoded protein: CASSSHRQGLGNQPQHF.

This sequence joins TRBV5-1 and TRBJ2-1, with 12 bases matching TRBD2. The length of the CDR3 is 14 residues. The germline gives CDR1 SGHRS, CDR2 YFSETQ. V lost 5 bases and J lost 10; bases outside the gene matches: 7. The CDR3 spells CASSNTGTSGEQFF. The CDR3 DNA is TGCGCCAGCAGTAATACCGGGACTAGCGGGGAGCAGTTCTTC.

The chain uses TRBV11-2 and TRBJ2-1; D ambiguous. Trimming pared 1 base from V and 3 bases from J, leaving 10 bases between. Looked up from germline, CDR1 is SGHAT and CDR2 is FQNNGV. This CDR3 spans 15 amino acids. The DNA of the CDR3 is TGTGCCAGCAGCTTAGGGGCAGCGAGCTACAATGAGCAGTTCTTC. This translates into CASSLGAASYNEQFF.

This chain uses TRBV2 with TRBJ2-7, with 8 bases matching TRBD1. The CDR3 covers 14 residues. V was pared by 3 bases and J by 3 bases, with 4 bases of the junction left unmatched. Germline CDR1 SNHLY, CDR2 FYNNEI. As DNA, the CDR3 is TGTGCCAGCAGTGATTTAACAGGGGGCTACGAGCAGTACTTC. Its protein is CASSDLTGGYEQYF.

The CDR3 spells CASSQRLAGEGNIQYF. The CDR3 nucleotides read TGTGCCAGCAGCCAACGACTAGCGGGAGAGGGGAACATTCAGTACTTC. This chain links TRBV7-8 with TRBJ2-4; TRBD2 aligns across 12 bases. CDR1 is SGHVS and CDR2 is FQNEAQ in the germline V gene. V lost 5 bases and J lost 7; bases outside the gene matches: 9. The CDR3 spans 16 residues.

The chain couples TRBV29-1 to TRBJ2-1; D call uncertain. V was shortened by 4 bases and J by 10 bases, with 17 bases between the two germline ends. Germline V gene sequence: CDR1 SQVTM, CDR2 ANQGSEA. This CDR3 spans 13 amino acids. In DNA form, the CDR3 reads TGCAGCGTTGTGCTTTTCGGGCGAGGAGAGCAGTTCTTC. Its translation: CSVVLFGRGEQFF.

The chain recombines TRBV9 with TRBJ2-7; no firm D call. Trimming took 0 bases from V and 5 from J, leaving 15 bases between them. The CDR3 runs 15 residues. CDR1 is SGDLS, CDR2 YYNGEE, per germline. CDR3 loop: CASSVGIRFVDEQYF. The CDR3 region has the DNA TGTGCCAGCAGCGTAGGCATCAGGTTCGTAGACGAGCAGTACTTC.

The chain joins TRBV28 to TRBJ1-2; D remains ambiguous. The V end lost 8 bases, the J end lost 5 bases, and 21 bases lay between the germline ends. Germline V gives CDR1 MDHEN, CDR2 SYDVKM. The CDR3 sequence is 15 residues long. CDR3 DNA sequence: TGTGCCAGCCGCCCCCGGGGATATGGGAGTTATGGCTACACCTTC. This encodes CASRPRGYGSYGYTF.

The chain combines TRBV6-4 with TRBJ2-3; D is unresolved. The CDR3 length is 14 residues. V lost 5 bases and J 0 bases, leaving 9 bases between the germline ends. Germline V lookup: CDR1 MRHNA, CDR2 SNTAGT. The CDR3 loop reads CASSLEVSTDTQYF. DNA of the CDR3: TGTGCCAGCAGTCTAGAAGTAAGCACAGATACGCAGTATTTT.

This clone showed up just once. The CDR3 region has the DNA TGTGCCAGCTCACCATTGGACGGAGGGAACACCATATATTTT. Translated: CASSPLDGGNTIYF. This chain links TRBV18 with TRBJ1-3; no clear D gene. Trimming stripped 2 bases from V and 7 bases from J, with 12 bases between. In germline, CDR1 is KGHSH, CDR2 LQKENI. The CDR3 extends over 14 amino acids. Filled out from reference TRBV18 and TRBJ1-3, the complete variable domain reads NAGVMQNPRHLVRRRGQEARLRCSPMKGHSHVYWYRQLPEEGLKFMVYLQKENIIDESGMPKERFSAEFPKEGPSILRIQQVVRGDSAAYFCASSPLDGGNTIYFGEGSWLTVV.

The chain joins TRBV11-2 to TRBJ2-7; D is perhaps TRBD2 (6 bases). With 3 bases removed from V and 6 bases from J, the gap between germline ends came to 18 bases. In germline, CDR1 is SGHAT, CDR2 FQNNGV. CDR3 size: 15 residues. CDR3 sequence: CASSFERGGPSEQYF. CDR3 in DNA: TGTGCCAGCAGCTTCGAGCGAGGAGGGCCTTCCGAGCAGTACTTC.

The rearrangement uses TRBV27 and TRBJ2-1, with D possibly being TRBD2 (5 bases). The CDR3 runs to 14 residues. Trimming took off 8 bases at V and 9 bases at J, with 20 bases between the two ends. Germline CDR1 is MNHEY and CDR2 is SMNVEV (reference sequence). The CDR3 DNA reads TGTGCCAGCTCCCGTGTTGGAGGTAAAACTGAGCAGTTCTTC. It is translated as CASSRVGGKTEQFF.

J is TRBJ2-7 and V is TRBV28; D may be TRBD1 (5 bases). Germline CDR1 reads MDHEN; CDR2 reads SYDVKM. Trimming shortened V by 6 bases and J by 7 bases, and 25 bases separated the two germline ends. There are 16 residues in the CDR3. The DNA of the CDR3 is TGTGCCAGCAGGGGGCAGGCGGACGACGCGAGCTGGGAGCAGTACTTC. This codes for CASRGQADDASWEQYF.